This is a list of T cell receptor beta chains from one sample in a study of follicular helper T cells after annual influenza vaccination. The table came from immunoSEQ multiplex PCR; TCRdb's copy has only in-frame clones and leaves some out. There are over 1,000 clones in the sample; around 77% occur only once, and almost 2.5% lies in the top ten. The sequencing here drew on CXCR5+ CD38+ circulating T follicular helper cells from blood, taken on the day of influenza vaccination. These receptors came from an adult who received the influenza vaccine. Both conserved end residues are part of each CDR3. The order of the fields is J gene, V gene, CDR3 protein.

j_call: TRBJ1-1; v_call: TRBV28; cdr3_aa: CASSSGQGPPAFF
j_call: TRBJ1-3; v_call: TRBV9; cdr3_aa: CASSVVGTVAGNTIYF
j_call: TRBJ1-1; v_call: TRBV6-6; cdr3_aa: CASSSRQAFF
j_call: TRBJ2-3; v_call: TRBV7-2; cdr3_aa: CASSAPGGRAHTQYF
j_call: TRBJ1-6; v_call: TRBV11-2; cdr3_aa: CASSPRRGANSPLHF
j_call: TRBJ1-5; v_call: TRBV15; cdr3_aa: CATSSQRGDYSNQPQHF
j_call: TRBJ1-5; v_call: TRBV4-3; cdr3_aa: CASSLAVVNQPQHF
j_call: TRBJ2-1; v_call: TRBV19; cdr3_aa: CASTGTGGNNEQFF
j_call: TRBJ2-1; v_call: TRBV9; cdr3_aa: CASSFPGEQFF
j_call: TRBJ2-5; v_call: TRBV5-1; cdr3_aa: CASSLWAGETQYF
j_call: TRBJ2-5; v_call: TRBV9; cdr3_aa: CASSVGRRLGSQETQYF
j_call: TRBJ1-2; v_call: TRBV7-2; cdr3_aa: CASSLTGGAAHGYTF
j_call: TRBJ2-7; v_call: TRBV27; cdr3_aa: CASSLKLSYEQYF
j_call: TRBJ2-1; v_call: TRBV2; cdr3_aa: CAATRGYTTNEQFF
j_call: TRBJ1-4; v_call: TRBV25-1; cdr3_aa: CASSNRGDNEKLFF
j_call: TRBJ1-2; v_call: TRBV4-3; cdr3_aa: CASSQDTSGTGGIGLGYTF
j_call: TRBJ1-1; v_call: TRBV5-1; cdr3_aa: CASSSIPLDLGLNTEAFF